This T cell receptor beta chain came from a study of early T cells in non-severe SARS-CoV-2 infection. At the level of the study: Sequencing of unsorted whole blood was done on bulk RNA, leaving chains unpaired.

Note on this clonotype: The antigen remains unidentified.

Findings of the study overall: Matches to VDJdb favored anti-spike CD8 responses and missed private and CD4 specificities.

Trimming removed 4 bases at V and 5 bases at J, with 17 bases between. CDR1 LGHNA and CDR2 YNFKEQ come from the germline V gene. CDR3 length: 16 amino acids. Each cDNA molecule carried a unique molecular identifier. Via MiXCR, TCRdb re-called the 5' RACE reads, giving one row per CDR3 protein. The table records 90,000 to 120,000 distinct CDR3 sequences, more than 9.5% of them present only once. J is TRBJ2-2 and V is TRBV4-2; TRBD2 might be the D (6 bases). Sequencing was carried out using whole blood. This sequence originates from an adult who was a healthcare worker with PCR-confirmed SARS-CoV-2 infection or an uninfected control (not recorded which). The CDR3 spells CASSRNLDGSTGELFF. The DNA of the CDR3 is TGTGCCAGCAGCCGGAATCTGGACGGGAGTACCGGGGAGCTGTTTTTT.